This T cell receptor beta chain comes out of a study of post-analysis software for immune sequencing data. Across the whole study: Recorded subtypes: relapsing-remitting, secondary progressive, progressive-relapsing; some patients unannotated. General observations from the study: The five TRBV segments detected at higher frequency in patients than in controls included TRBV5-6, TRBV5-1 and TRBV20-1. Comparison with controls showed significantly lower normalized Chao1 diversity in multiple sclerosis patients.

This clonotype has a handful of counts. Its cognate antigen is unknown. The authors incorporated unique molecular identifiers into the TCR beta cDNA libraries. When about 0.95 to 10 million T cells were used, they gave hundreds of thousands of cDNA molecules. TCRdb reanalysed the PCR reads using MiXCR and keeps one entry per CDR3 protein. The data show under 200,000 distinct CDR3 sequences, around 30% seen once. The CDR3 is made up of 13 amino acids. The V end was cut by 5 bases, the J end by 5 bases, with 12 bases between. CDR1 is MDHEN and CDR2 is SYDVKM in the germline V gene. The material sequenced was blood. The rearrangement joins TRBV28 to TRBJ1-1, with D perhaps TRBD1 (5 bases). The clonotype originates from a girl younger than 18 with multiple sclerosis. CDR3 nucleotides: TGTGCCAGCAGTCCAGGGTGGAGGACTGAAGCTTTCTTT. Translation gives CASSPGWRTEAFF.